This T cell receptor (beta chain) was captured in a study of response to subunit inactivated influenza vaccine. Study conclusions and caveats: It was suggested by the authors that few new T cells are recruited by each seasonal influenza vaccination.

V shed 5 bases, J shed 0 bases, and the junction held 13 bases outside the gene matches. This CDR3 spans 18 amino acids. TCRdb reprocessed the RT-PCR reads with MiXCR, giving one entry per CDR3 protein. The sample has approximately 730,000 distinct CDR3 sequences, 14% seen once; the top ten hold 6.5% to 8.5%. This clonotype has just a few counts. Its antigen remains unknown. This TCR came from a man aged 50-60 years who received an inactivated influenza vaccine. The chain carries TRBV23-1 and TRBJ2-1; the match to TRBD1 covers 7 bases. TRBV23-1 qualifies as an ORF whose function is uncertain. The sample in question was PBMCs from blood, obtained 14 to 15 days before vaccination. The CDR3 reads CASSAIWTGQSSYNEQFF. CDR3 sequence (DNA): TGCGCCAGCAGTGCAATATGGACAGGCCAGAGCTCCTACAATGAGCAGTTCTTC.